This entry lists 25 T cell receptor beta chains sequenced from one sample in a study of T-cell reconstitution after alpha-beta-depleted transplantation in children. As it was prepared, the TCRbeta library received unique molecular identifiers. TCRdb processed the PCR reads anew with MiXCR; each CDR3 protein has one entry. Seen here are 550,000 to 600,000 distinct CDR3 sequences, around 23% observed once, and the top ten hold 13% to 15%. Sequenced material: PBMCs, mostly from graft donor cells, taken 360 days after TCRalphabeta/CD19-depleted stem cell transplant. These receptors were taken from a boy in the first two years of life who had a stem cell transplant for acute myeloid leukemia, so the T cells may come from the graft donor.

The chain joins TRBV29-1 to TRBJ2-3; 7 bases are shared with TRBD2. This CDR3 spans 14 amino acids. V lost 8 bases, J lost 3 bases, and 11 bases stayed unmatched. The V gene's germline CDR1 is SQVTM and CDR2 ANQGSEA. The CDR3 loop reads CSRLRAGVTDTQYF. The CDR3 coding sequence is TGCAGCCGCCTAAGGGCGGGGGTTACAGATACGCAGTATTTT.

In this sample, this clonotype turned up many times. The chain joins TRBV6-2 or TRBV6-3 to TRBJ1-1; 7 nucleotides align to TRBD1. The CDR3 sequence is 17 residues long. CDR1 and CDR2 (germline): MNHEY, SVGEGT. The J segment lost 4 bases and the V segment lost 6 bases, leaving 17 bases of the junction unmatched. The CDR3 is CASRSHRDDRVGTEAFF. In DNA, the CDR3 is TGTGCCAGCAGGAGCCACCGAGATGACAGGGTCGGCACTGAAGCTTTCTTT.

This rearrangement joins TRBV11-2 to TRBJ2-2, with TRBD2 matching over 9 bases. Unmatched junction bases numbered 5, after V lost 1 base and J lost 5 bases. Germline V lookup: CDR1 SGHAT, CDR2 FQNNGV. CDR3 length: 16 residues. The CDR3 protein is CASSLGAGGRTGELFF. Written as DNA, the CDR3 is TGTGCCAGCAGCTTAGGCGCGGGGGGGCGGACCGGGGAGCTGTTTTTT. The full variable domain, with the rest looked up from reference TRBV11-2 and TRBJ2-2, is EAGVAQSPRYKIIEKRQSVAFWCNPISGHATLYWYQQILGQGPKLLIQFQNNGVVDDSQLPKDRFSAERLKGVDSTLKIQPAKLEDSAVYLCASSLGAGGRTGELFFGEGSRLTVL.

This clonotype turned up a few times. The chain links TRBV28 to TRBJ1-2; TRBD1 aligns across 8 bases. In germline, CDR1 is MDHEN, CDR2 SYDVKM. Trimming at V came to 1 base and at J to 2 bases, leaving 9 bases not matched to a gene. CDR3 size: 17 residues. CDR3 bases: TGTGCCAGCAGTTTATACCCCCTGACAGGGGCCAACTATGGCTACACCTTC. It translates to CASSLYPLTGANYGYTF.

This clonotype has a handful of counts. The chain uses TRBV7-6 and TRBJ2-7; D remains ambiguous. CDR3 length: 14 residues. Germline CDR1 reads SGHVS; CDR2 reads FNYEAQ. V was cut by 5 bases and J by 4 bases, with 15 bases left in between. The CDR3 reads CASSRSPATYEQYF. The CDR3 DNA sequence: TGTGCCAGCAGCCGCTCCCCAGCTACGTACGAGCAGTACTTC.

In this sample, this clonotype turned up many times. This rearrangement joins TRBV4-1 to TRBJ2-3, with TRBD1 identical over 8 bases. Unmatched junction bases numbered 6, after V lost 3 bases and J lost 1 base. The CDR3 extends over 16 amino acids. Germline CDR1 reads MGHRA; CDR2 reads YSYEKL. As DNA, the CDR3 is TGCGCCAGCAGCCAGCCCGACAGGGGCCGCACAGATACGCAGTATTTT. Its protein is CASSQPDRGRTDTQYF.

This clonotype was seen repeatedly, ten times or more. This CDR3 reads CASRFLGQGRLYEQYF. CDR3 DNA sequence: TGTGCCAGCAGATTTCTAGGGCAGGGTCGGCTTTACGAGCAGTACTTC. The gene calls are TRBV6-1 and TRBJ2-7; weak D call: TRBD1 (5 bases). This CDR3 region has 16 residues. Per germline, CDR1 MNHNS and CDR2 SASEGT. V lost 6 bases and J lost 4, with 22 bases in between.

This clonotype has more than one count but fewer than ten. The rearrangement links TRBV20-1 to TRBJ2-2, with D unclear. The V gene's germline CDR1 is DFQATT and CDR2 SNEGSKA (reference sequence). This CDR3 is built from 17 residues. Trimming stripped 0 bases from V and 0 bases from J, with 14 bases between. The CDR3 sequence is CSARDRINYANTGELFF. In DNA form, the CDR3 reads TGCAGTGCTAGAGATCGGATAAATTACGCGAACACCGGGGAGCTGTTTTTT.

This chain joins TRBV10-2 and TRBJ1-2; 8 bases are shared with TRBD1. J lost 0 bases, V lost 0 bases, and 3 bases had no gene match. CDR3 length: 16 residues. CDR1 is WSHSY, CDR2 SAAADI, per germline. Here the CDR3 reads CASSESAGGPNYGYTF. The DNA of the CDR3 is TGCGCCAGCAGTGAGTCTGCAGGGGGCCCTAACTATGGCTACACCTTC.

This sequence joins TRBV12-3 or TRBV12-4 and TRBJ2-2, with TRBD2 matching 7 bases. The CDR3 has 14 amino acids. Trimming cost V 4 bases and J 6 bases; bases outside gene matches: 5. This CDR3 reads CASSWPGGPGELFF. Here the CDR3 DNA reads TGTGCCAGCAGTTGGCCGGGAGGACCCGGGGAGCTGTTTTTT.

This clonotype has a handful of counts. CDR3 loop: CASSSGGKAVKTQYF. The CDR3 nucleotides read TGTGCCAGCAGCTCAGGGGGGAAGGCCGTAAAGACCCAGTACTTC. The V call is TRBV11-2, the J call TRBJ2-5; D is perhaps TRBD1 (7 bases). The CDR3 has 15 residues. Germline V lookup: CDR1 SGHAT, CDR2 FQNNGV. Trimming left V 4 bases short and J 6 bases short, with 18 bases between.

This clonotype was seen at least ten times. CDR3 sequence reads: CASSQDRGGLSYNEQFF. The CDR3 region has the DNA TGCGCCAGCAGCCAAGACCGCGGGGGCCTCTCCTACAATGAGCAGTTCTTC. The chain couples TRBV4-1 to TRBJ2-1, with D perhaps TRBD2 (7 bases). In germline, CDR1 is MGHRA, CDR2 YSYEKL. CDR3 length: 17 amino acids. V lost 0 bases to trimming and J lost 0 bases, with 12 bases between them.

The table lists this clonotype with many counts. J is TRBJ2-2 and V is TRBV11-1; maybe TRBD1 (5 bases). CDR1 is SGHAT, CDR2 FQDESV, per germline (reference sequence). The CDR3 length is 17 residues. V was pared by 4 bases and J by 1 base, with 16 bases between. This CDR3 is CASSSVRRQGNTGELFF. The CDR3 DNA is TGTGCCAGCAGCTCGGTTAGGCGCCAGGGGAACACCGGGGAGCTGTTTTTT.

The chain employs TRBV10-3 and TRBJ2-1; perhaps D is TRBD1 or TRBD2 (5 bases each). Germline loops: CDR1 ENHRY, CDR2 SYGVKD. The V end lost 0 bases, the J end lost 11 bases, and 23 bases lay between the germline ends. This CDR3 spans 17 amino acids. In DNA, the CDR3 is TGTGCCATCAGTGAGTCCGGAGTCTACGGGGCCCGTCCCCAGCAGTTCTTC. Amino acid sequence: CAISESGVYGARPQQFF.

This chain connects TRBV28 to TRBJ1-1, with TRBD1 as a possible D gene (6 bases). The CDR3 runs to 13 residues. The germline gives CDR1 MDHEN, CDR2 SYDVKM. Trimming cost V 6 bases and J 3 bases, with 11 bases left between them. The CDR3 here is CASRLQGYTEAFF. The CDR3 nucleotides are TGTGCCAGCAGACTACAGGGTTACACTGAAGCTTTCTTT.

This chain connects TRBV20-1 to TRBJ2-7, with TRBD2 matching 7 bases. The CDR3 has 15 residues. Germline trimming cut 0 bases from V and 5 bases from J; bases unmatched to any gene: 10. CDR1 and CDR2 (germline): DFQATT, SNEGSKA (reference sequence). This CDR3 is CSARDIVGAGNEQYF. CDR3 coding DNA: TGCAGTGCTAGAGATATTGTCGGAGCGGGGAACGAGCAGTACTTC.

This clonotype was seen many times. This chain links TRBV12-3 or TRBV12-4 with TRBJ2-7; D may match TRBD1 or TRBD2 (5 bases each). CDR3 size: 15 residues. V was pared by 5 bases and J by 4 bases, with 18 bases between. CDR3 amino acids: CASSLEQPGGYEQYF. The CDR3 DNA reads TGTGCCAGCAGTCTTGAGCAGCCTGGGGGTTACGAGCAGTACTTC.

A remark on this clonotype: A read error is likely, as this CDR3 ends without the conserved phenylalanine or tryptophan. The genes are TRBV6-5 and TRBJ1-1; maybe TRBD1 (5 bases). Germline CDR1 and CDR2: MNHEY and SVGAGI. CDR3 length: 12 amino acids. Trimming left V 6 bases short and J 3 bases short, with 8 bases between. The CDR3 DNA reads TGTGCCAGCAGGGAAGGGGACACTGAAGCTTTCTAT. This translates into CASREGDTEAFY.

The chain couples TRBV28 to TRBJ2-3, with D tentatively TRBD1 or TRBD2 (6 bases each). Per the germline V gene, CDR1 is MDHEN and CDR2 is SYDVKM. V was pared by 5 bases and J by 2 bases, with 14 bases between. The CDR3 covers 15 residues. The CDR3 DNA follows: TGTGCCAGCAGTCCTCCGGGGGCATACACAGATACGCAGTATTTT. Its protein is CASSPPGAYTDTQYF.

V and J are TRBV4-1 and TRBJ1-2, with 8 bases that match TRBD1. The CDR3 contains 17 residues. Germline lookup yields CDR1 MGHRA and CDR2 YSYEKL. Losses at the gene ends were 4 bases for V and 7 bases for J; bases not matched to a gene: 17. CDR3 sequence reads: CASSLRPNGQGESGYTF. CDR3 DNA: TGCGCCAGCAGCCTCCGGCCGAACGGACAGGGAGAGAGTGGCTACACCTTC.

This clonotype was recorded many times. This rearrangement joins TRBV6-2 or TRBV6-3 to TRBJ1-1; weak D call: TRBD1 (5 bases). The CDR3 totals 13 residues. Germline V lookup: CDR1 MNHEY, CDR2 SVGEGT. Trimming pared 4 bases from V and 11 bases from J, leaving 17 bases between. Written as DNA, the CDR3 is TGTGCCAGCAGTTTCGGTCCAGGGCGTTGGGCTTTCTTT. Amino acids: CASSFGPGRWAFF.

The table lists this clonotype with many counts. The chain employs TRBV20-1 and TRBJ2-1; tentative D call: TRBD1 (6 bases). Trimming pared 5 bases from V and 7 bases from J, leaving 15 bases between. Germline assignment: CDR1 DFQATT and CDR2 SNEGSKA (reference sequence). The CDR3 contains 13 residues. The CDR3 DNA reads TGCAGTGCTTTCGACAGGAATGGGAATGAGCAGTTCTTC. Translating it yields CSAFDRNGNEQFF.

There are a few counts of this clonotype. Here the CDR3 reads CASSPTSPLTYEQYV. The CDR3 nucleotides are TGTGCCAGCAGCCCGACTAGTCCCCTCACCTACGAGCAGTACGTC. J is TRBJ2-7 and V is TRBV28, with a tentative D call TRBD2 (6 bases). Germline V lookup: CDR1 MDHEN, CDR2 SYDVKM. The CDR3 extends over 15 amino acids. V dropped 6 bases and J dropped 2 bases, with 17 bases sitting between them.

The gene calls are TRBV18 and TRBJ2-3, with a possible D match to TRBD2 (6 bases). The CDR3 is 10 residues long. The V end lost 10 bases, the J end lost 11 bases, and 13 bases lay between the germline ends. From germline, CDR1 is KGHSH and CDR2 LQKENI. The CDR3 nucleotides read TGTGCCACGGAGGGGAGTAGGCAGTATTTT. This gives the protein CATEGSRQYF.

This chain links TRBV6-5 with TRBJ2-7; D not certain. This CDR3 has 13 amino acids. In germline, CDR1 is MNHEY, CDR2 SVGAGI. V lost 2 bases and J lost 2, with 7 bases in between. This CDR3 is CASSYGITYEQYV. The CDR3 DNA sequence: TGTGCCAGCAGTTACGGGATAACCTACGAGCAGTACGTC.